These 17 T cell receptor beta chains originate from one sample sequenced in a study of cytomegalovirus exposure and HLA in healthy donors. PCR primers comprised 60 Vbeta and 13 Jbeta primers. Generated by immunoSEQ multiplex PCR, the TCRdb table keeps only in-frame clones and is missing some. The data contain about 190,000 clones, about 69% of them seen just once; the ten biggest clones take up approximately 5%. The source material was PBMCs. The receptors were gathered from a man aged 30 to 39 in good health and CMV-seropositive.

V is TRBV10-3 and J is TRBJ2-1; the match to TRBD1 covers 8 bases. This CDR3 has 14 residues. The germline V gene has CDR1 ENHRY and CDR2 SYGVKD. Trimming removed 10 bases from V and 10 bases from J; junction bases left unmatched: 15. The CDR3 here is CASRNRDRYHEQFF. The CDR3 bases are TGTGCCAGCAGAAACCGGGACAGGTATCACGAGCAGTTCTTC.

This clone was observed a handful of times. The V and J genes are TRBV6-6 and TRBJ2-7; TRBD2 agrees at 9 bases. Trimming took 2 bases from V and 3 from J; bases not matched to a gene: 5. Germline CDR1 and CDR2: MNHNY and SVGAGI (reference sequence). The CDR3 runs to 15 residues. CDR3 bases: TGTGCCAGCAGTTACGAGGGACTAGCCAACTACGAGCAGTACTTC. Its translation: CASSYEGLANYEQYF.

This clone was seen only once. The chain has TRBV4-2 and TRBJ2-1; 7 bases match TRBD2. CDR3 length equals 14 residues. Trimming removed 3 bases from V and 4 bases from J; junction bases left unmatched: 3. Germline V gene sequence: CDR1 LGHNA, CDR2 YNFKEQ. The DNA of the CDR3 is TGTGCCAGCAGCCATGGTAGCGGGTACAATGAGCAGTTCTTC. It codes for CASSHGSGYNEQFF.

This chain links TRBV18 with TRBJ2-7, with D tentatively TRBD2 (7 bases). Germline V CDR1 and CDR2: KGHSH, LQKENI. V lost 2 bases and J 4 bases, leaving 12 bases between the germline ends. The CDR3 spans 14 residues. CDR3 loop: CASSPLRGRYEQYF. CDR3 in DNA: TGTGCCAGCTCACCATTGCGGGGGCGGTACGAGCAGTACTTC.

V usage is TRBV6-6 and J usage is TRBJ2-7, with D tentatively TRBD1 (6 bases). CDR1 is MNHNY, CDR2 SVGAGI, per germline (reference sequence). The CDR3 consists of 13 residues. Deletions cut 4 bases from V and 5 bases from J, with 12 bases between. The CDR3 sequence is CASSSRGPHEQYF. CDR3 sequence (DNA): TGTGCCAGCAGTTCCAGGGGACCCCACGAGCAGTACTTC.

This clone was detected only once. V usage is TRBV7-2 and J usage is TRBJ1-2; 7 nucleotides agree with TRBD1. The CDR3 length is 15 residues. Germline V gene lookup returns CDR1 SGHTA and CDR2 FQGNSA. V lost 5 bases, J lost 8 bases, and 14 bases stayed unmatched. The CDR3 loop reads CASSTRSEGAAGYTF. In DNA form, the CDR3 reads TGTGCCAGCAGCACGAGGAGCGAGGGGGCGGCGGGCTACACCTTC.

The J gene is TRBJ1-5, the V gene TRBV4-3, with D maybe TRBD1 (6 bases). Looked up from germline, CDR1 is LGHNA and CDR2 is YSLEER. V was trimmed by 0 bases and J by 6 bases, leaving 9 bases between them. This CDR3 spans 14 amino acids. For the CDR3, the DNA is TGCGCCAGCAGCCAAGAGGGGGCAGGTCAGCCCCAGCATTTT. This sequence encodes CASSQEGAGQPQHF.

The rearrangement joins TRBV5-5 to TRBJ1-6, with 11 bases lining up with TRBD1. Germline lookup yields CDR1 SGHKS and CDR2 YYEKEE (reference sequence). The CDR3 runs to 18 residues. Trimming at V came to 5 bases and at J to 2 bases, leaving 9 bases not matched to a gene. The CDR3 nucleotides are TGTGCCAGCAGGGCCGGGACAGGGGGAATCACCTATAATTCACCCCTCCACTTT. It codes for CASRAGTGGITYNSPLHF. Combining the CDR3 with reference TRBV5-5 and TRBJ1-6 gives the whole variable domain DAGVTQSPTHLIKTRGQQVTLRCSPISGHKSVSWYQQVLGQGPQFIFQYYEKEERGRGNFPDRFSARQFPNYSSELNVNALLLGDSALYLCASRAGTGGITYNSPLHFGNGTRLTVT.

This chain joins TRBV11-3 and TRBJ1-1, with D uncertain. Germline assignment: CDR1 SGHNT and CDR2 YENEEA. Deletions cut 2 bases from V and 11 bases from J, with 15 bases between. The CDR3 runs to 13 residues. The CDR3 bases are TGTGCCAGCAGCTTAACGGCGTCGGGTAGGGCTTTCTTT. Its protein product is CASSLTASGRAFF.

The rearrangement joins TRBV7-3 to TRBJ2-3; possibly TRBD2 for D (5 bases). From germline, CDR1 is SGHTA and CDR2 FQGTGA. This CDR3 contains 15 residues. The V and J ends lost 5 bases and 1 base respectively, with 13 bases between them. CDR3 sequence: CASSPDSSGTDTQYF. The DNA for the CDR3 is TGTGCCAGCAGCCCGGACTCTTCCGGCACAGATACGCAGTATTTT.

The chain joins TRBV7-2 to TRBJ2-5, with 14 bases identical to TRBD2. Germline loops: CDR1 SGHTA, CDR2 FQGNSA. J was trimmed by 5 bases and V by 5 bases; bases with no gene match: 4. This CDR3 has 15 amino acids. CDR3: CASSQTSGRAETQYF. CDR3 in DNA: TGTGCCAGCAGCCAGACTAGCGGGAGGGCGGAGACCCAGTACTTC.

This chain joins TRBV6-5 and TRBJ1-2; D is uncertain. Germline V CDR1 and CDR2: MNHEY, SVGAGI. The CDR3 totals 14 residues. V shed 2 bases and J shed 4 bases, with 11 bases lying between them. The CDR3 region is CASSYRVTIYGYTF. The CDR3 coding sequence is TGTGCCAGCAGTTACCGGGTTACAATCTATGGCTACACCTTC.

Here the CDR3 DNA reads TGCGCCAGCAGCGATATGACAGGGTCATCTAATGAAAAACTGTTTTTT. Protein sequence: CASSDMTGSSNEKLFF. J is TRBJ1-4 and V is TRBV5-1, with TRBD1 matching over 7 bases. Looked up from germline, CDR1 is SGHRS and CDR2 is YFSETQ. The trim removed 4 bases at V and 3 bases at J, leaving 9 bases unmatched. The CDR3 consists of 16 residues.

J is TRBJ2-1 and V is TRBV30; the match to TRBD2 covers 9 bases. The germline gives CDR1 GTSNPN, CDR2 SVGIG (reference sequence). V shed 5 bases and J 4 bases; nucleotides not matched to a gene: 9. The CDR3 totals 15 residues. The CDR3 region is CAWHLGLATYNEQFF. In DNA, the CDR3 is TGTGCCTGGCACCTCGGACTAGCGACGTACAATGAGCAGTTCTTC. Full variable domain (missing parts from reference TRBV30 and TRBJ2-1): SQTIHQWPATLVQPVGSPLSLECTVEGTSNPNLYWYRQAAGRGLQLLFYSVGIGQISSEVPQNLSASRPQDRQFILSSKKLLLSDSGFYLCAWHLGLATYNEQFFGPGTRLTVL.

CDR3 sequence: CASSLTGTGIEQYF. Here the CDR3 DNA reads TGTGCCAGCAGTTTAACCGGGACAGGGATCGAGCAGTACTTC. J is TRBJ2-7 and V is TRBV28; 9 nucleotides align to TRBD1. CDR1 is MDHEN and CDR2 is SYDVKM in the germline V gene. The ends lost 2 bases at V and 6 bases at J; junction bases unmatched: 5. CDR3 size: 14 residues.

A single count supports this clone. The chain uses TRBV4-3 and TRBJ2-1, with a weak D call TRBD2 (6 bases). The length of the CDR3 is 17 residues. The germline gives CDR1 LGHNA, CDR2 YSLEER. Deletions cut 2 bases from V and 8 bases from J, with 22 bases between. The CDR3 bases are TGCGCCAGCAGCCAACTACGGGTAGGACTACCAGGAGATGAGCAGTTCTTC. The encoded protein is CASSQLRVGLPGDEQFF.

V and J are TRBV6-5 and TRBJ1-2, with TRBD1 matching 10 bases. Germline assignment: CDR1 MNHEY and CDR2 SVGAGI. Unmatched junction bases numbered 5, after V lost 2 bases and J lost 5 bases. The CDR3 contains 15 residues. CDR3 sequence: CASSYRDRGIYGYTF. The CDR3 nucleotides are TGTGCCAGCAGTTACAGGGACAGGGGCATTTATGGCTACACCTTC.